Below, 30 T cell receptor beta chains from the same sample are listed, as sequenced in a study of OX40 agonist ivuxolimab in advanced cancers. Here immunoSEQ multiplex PCR was the method, and the copy in TCRdb shows in-frame clones only, minus some. The sample carries more than 50,000 clones, 80% to 95% recorded once. The specimen comprised CD4+ or CD8+ T cells sorted from blood, sampled in a trial of the OX40 agonist ivuxolimab. The receptors were gathered from an adult with an advanced solid tumor such as melanoma, head and neck, liver or kidney cancer.

V usage is TRBV19 and J usage is TRBJ1-1; D uncertain. CDR1 and CDR2 (germline): LNHDA, SQIVND (reference sequence). The CDR3 consists of 14 residues. V was cut by 3 bases and J by 4 bases, with 12 bases left in between. The DNA of the CDR3 is TGTGCCAGTAGTATTTCTGGTCGAGGCACTGAAGCTTTCTTT. Protein product: CASSISGRGTEAFF.

This chain joins TRBV19 and TRBJ1-5; D call uncertain. Germline V gives CDR1 LNHDA, CDR2 SQIVND (reference sequence). The CDR3 is 13 amino acids. V was trimmed by 5 bases and J by 5 bases, leaving 10 bases between them. CDR3: CASSFGKYQPQHF. The CDR3 nucleotides read TGTGCCAGTAGTTTCGGGAAATATCAGCCCCAGCATTTT. Full variable domain (missing parts from reference TRBV19 and TRBJ1-5): DGGITQSPKYLFRKEGQNVTLSCEQNLNHDAMYWYRQDPGQGLRLIYYSQIVNDFQKGDIAEGYSVSREKKESFPLTVTSAQKNPTAFYLCASSFGKYQPQHFGDGTRLSIL.

This clone has a handful of counts. The CDR3: CASSQDQTGGQETQYF. CDR3 coding DNA: TGCGCCAGCAGCCAAGATCAGACAGGGGGCCAAGAGACCCAGTACTTC. The V and J genes are TRBV4-1 and TRBJ2-5; 9 bases fit TRBD1. V gave up 0 bases and J gave up 1 base; unmatched junction bases: 3. The CDR3 loop spans 16 amino acids. The germline V gene has CDR1 MGHRA and CDR2 YSYEKL.

V is TRBV9 and J is TRBJ2-3; possible D gene TRBD1, 6 bases. The CDR3 is made up of 14 amino acids. Germline V gene lookup returns CDR1 SGDLS and CDR2 YYNGEE. Trimming took 4 bases from V and 3 from J, leaving 12 bases between them. DNA of the CDR3: TGTGCCAGCAGCCCCAAGGGGGAGACAGATACGCAGTATTTT. Translated, it gives CASSPKGETDTQYF.

V and J are TRBV6-6 and TRBJ1-1; 10 nucleotides match TRBD1. CDR1 and CDR2 from the germline V gene are MNHNY and SVGAGI (reference sequence). This CDR3 region has 14 residues. The J segment lost 1 base and the V segment lost 5 bases, leaving 1 base of the junction unmatched. CDR3 amino acids: CASSGDRGNTEAFF. The CDR3 coding sequence is TGTGCCAGCAGTGGGGACAGGGGGAACACTGAAGCTTTCTTT.

V and J are TRBV7-3 and TRBJ2-5; D tentatively reads TRBD1 or TRBD2 (5 bases each). Germline V gene data show CDR1 as SGHTA and CDR2 as FQGTGA. The V gene lost 5 bases and the J gene lost 0 bases, with 19 bases spanning the gap. The CDR3 is 17 amino acids. The CDR3 coding sequence is TGTGCCAGCAGCCCCTACGCAGGGCGAGGGTACCAAGAGACCCAGTACTTC. Amino acid sequence: CASSPYAGRGYQETQYF. Combining the CDR3 with reference TRBV7-3 and TRBJ2-5 gives the whole variable domain GAGVSQTPSNKVTEKGKYVELRCDPISGHTALYWYRQSLGQGPEFLIYFQGTGAADDSGLPNDRFFAVRPEGSVSTLKIQRTERGDSAVYLCASSPYAGRGYQETQYFGPGTRLLVL.

This clone has a single count. V and J are TRBV13 and TRBJ1-1; D uncertain. This CDR3 is built from 18 residues. Germline lookup yields CDR1 PRHDT and CDR2 FYEKMQ (reference sequence). Trimming shortened V by 3 bases and J by 3 bases, and 23 bases separated the two germline ends. The CDR3 here is CASSFPYRLIPKDTEAFF. DNA of the CDR3: TGTGCCAGCAGCTTTCCGTACAGACTCATTCCGAAGGACACTGAAGCTTTCTTT. Combining the CDR3 with reference TRBV13 and TRBJ1-1 gives the whole variable domain AAGVIQSPRHLIKEKRETATLKCYPIPRHDTVYWYQQGPGQDPQFLISFYEKMQSDKGSIPDRFSAQQFSDYHSELNMSSLELGDSALYFCASSFPYRLIPKDTEAFFGQGTRLTVV.

J is TRBJ2-5 and V is TRBV7-9; 7 bases line up with TRBD1. Trimming cost V 5 bases and J 2 bases; bases outside gene matches: 11. The CDR3 loop spans 16 amino acids. Germline lookup yields CDR1 SEHNR and CDR2 FQNEAQ (reference sequence). The CDR3 sequence: CASSPQTGTEQETQYF. The CDR3 DNA reads TGTGCCAGCAGCCCTCAGACGGGGACAGAGCAAGAGACCCAGTACTTC.

This sequence joins TRBV7-8 and TRBJ1-1; D remains unclear. The CDR3 covers 15 residues. Germline V gene data show CDR1 as SGHVS and CDR2 as FQNEAQ. V lost 5 bases and J lost 0, with 13 bases in between. The CDR3 nucleotides are TGTGCCAGCAGCAGAGAGGGCACCTTGAACACTGAAGCTTTCTTT. Translating gives CASSREGTLNTEAFF.

The chain uses TRBV5-4 and TRBJ1-1; the D gene is possibly TRBD1 (6 bases). The germline V gene encodes CDR1 SGHNT and CDR2 YYREEE (reference sequence). Trimming cost V 2 bases and J 4 bases, with 18 bases left between them. The CDR3 has 16 amino acids. As DNA, the CDR3 is TGTGCCAGCAGCTTTAGTGGGGGCCTGAGTCCCACTGAAGCTTTCTTT. Its translation is CASSFSGGLSPTEAFF.

The rearrangement joins TRBV29-1 to TRBJ1-2; a weak D match, TRBD1 (6 bases). Trimming took 4 bases from V and 7 from J, leaving 10 bases between them. Looked up from germline, CDR1 is SQVTM and CDR2 is ANQGSEA. The CDR3 loop spans 11 amino acids. The CDR3 region is CSVGTESGYTF. CDR3 nucleotides: TGCAGCGTTGGGACAGAATCTGGCTACACCTTC.

The chain links TRBV19 to TRBJ1-5, with unresolved D. The germline gives CDR1 LNHDA, CDR2 SQIVND (reference sequence). The V end was cut by 3 bases, the J end by 7 bases, with 10 bases between. This CDR3 region has 13 residues. The CDR3 region is CASSILPGQPQHF. DNA for the CDR3: TGTGCCAGTAGTATCTTGCCGGGCCAGCCCCAGCATTTT.

The chain employs TRBV29-1 and TRBJ2-7; unclear D gene. Germline-derived CDR1 and CDR2 are SQVTM and ANQGSEA. V lost 0 bases, J lost 7 bases, and 10 bases lay in between. CDR3 size: 12 residues. DNA of the CDR3: TGCAGCGTTGAAGAGGGATTCGGTGAGCAGTACTTC. Amino acids: CSVEEGFGEQYF.

The V gene is TRBV5-6, the J gene TRBJ1-1; D gene uncertain. CDR3 size: 14 residues. Per germline, CDR1 SGHDT and CDR2 YYEEEE. The ends were cut back, 0 bases at V and 5 bases at J, with 11 bases in the middle. This chain's CDR3 is CASSLASGRTEAFF. The DNA for the CDR3 is TGTGCCAGCAGCTTGGCCTCTGGGAGGACTGAAGCTTTCTTT.

The chain joins TRBV6-1 to TRBJ2-7, with 9 bases matching TRBD1. CDR3 length equals 14 residues. The germline gives CDR1 MNHNS, CDR2 SASEGT. J lost 3 bases, V lost 5 bases, and 5 bases had no gene match. CDR3 DNA: TGTGCCAGCAGTTCCCGGGACAGGGACTACGAGCAGTACTTC. Its translation: CASSSRDRDYEQYF.

This chain links TRBV28 with TRBJ2-2; TRBD1 aligns across 8 bases. Germline trimming cut 5 bases from V and 5 bases from J; bases unmatched to any gene: 16. Looked up from germline, CDR1 is MDHEN and CDR2 is SYDVKM. This CDR3 contains 18 residues. CDR3 residues: CASSTEGLAGGRTGELFF. In DNA form, the CDR3 reads TGTGCCAGCAGTACCGAGGGTTTGGCAGGGGGCCGGACCGGGGAGCTGTTTTTT.

V gene TRBV7-9 combines with J gene TRBJ1-1, with D perhaps matching TRBD1 (6 bases). The germline V gene has CDR1 SEHNR and CDR2 FQNEAQ (reference sequence). V was shortened by 4 bases and J by 0 bases, with 9 bases between the two germline ends. This CDR3 is 14 amino acids long. CDR3 loop: CASSSRTVNTEAFF. CDR3 bases: TGTGCCAGCAGCTCCCGGACAGTGAACACTGAAGCTTTCTTT.

V and J are TRBV6-5 and TRBJ2-7; no firm D call. V was shortened by 0 bases and J by 3 bases, with 6 bases between the two germline ends. Germline loops: CDR1 MNHEY, CDR2 SVGAGI. CDR3 length: 13 amino acids. In DNA, the CDR3 is TGTGCCAGCAGTTACTCCTTGAGCTACGAGCAGTACTTC. Its translation: CASSYSLSYEQYF.

As to this clone: The same CDR3 arises from other DNA sequences in this sample as well. V usage is TRBV6-6 and J usage is TRBJ1-1; D is possibly TRBD1 (5 bases). The CDR3 extends over 13 amino acids. Trimming pared 0 bases from V and 5 bases from J, leaving 7 bases between. CDR1 MNHNY and CDR2 SVGAGI come from the germline V gene (reference sequence). The CDR3 loop reads CASSYSGGTEAFF. The CDR3 DNA follows: TGTGCCAGCAGTTACTCGGGGGGGACTGAAGCTTTCTTT.

V usage is TRBV11-2 and J usage is TRBJ2-7; tentative D call: TRBD1 (5 bases). The V end lost 5 bases, the J end lost 3 bases, and 11 bases lay between the germline ends. CDR1 SGHAT and CDR2 FQNNGV come from the germline V gene. The CDR3 runs to 13 residues. The CDR3 loop is CASSPDSIYEQYF. For the CDR3, the DNA is TGTGCCAGCAGCCCCGACAGCATCTACGAGCAGTACTTC.

V gene TRBV30 combines with J gene TRBJ1-1, with D unresolved. Trimming took 0 bases from V and 2 from J, leaving 13 bases between them. The CDR3 loop spans 15 amino acids. Germline V gene data show CDR1 as GTSNPN and CDR2 as SVGIG (reference sequence). The DNA for the CDR3 is TGTGCCTGGAGTGTACTGGGCAGCTCAAACACTGAAGCTTTCTTT. Protein product: CAWSVLGSSNTEAFF. The complete variable domain, with remaining parts taken from reference TRBV30 and TRBJ1-1, reads SQTIHQWPATLVQPVGSPLSLECTVEGTSNPNLYWYRQAAGRGLQLLFYSVGIGQISSEVPQNLSASRPQDRQFILSSKKLLLSDSGFYLCAWSVLGSSNTEAFFGQGTRLTVV.

This chain connects TRBV6-5 to TRBJ2-2; no firm D call. The CDR3 covers 11 residues. CDR1 is MNHEY, CDR2 SVGAGI, per germline. The V end was cut by 5 bases, the J end by 6 bases, with 4 bases between. The CDR3 nucleotides read TGTGCCAGCAGTGTATCCGGGGAGCTGTTTTTT. Encoded protein: CASSVSGELFF.

The chain is built from TRBV6-6 and TRBJ1-2; D uncertain. CDR1 and CDR2 from the germline V gene are MNHNY and SVGAGI (reference sequence). V was cut by 7 bases and J by 6 bases, with 15 bases left in between. CDR3 length: 13 residues. The CDR3 sequence: CASTSATGDGYTF. Here the CDR3 DNA reads TGTGCCAGCACCTCGGCAACCGGGGATGGCTACACCTTC.

This chain uses TRBV27 with TRBJ2-7; 8 bases match TRBD1. V lost 5 bases and J lost 6; bases outside the gene matches: 18. The CDR3 length is 17 residues. Germline V gene sequence: CDR1 MNHEY, CDR2 SMNVEV (reference sequence). The CDR3 DNA follows: TGTGCCAGCAGTCCCCATGGACAGGGAGTCTATCCTTTCGAGCAGTACTTC. Residues: CASSPHGQGVYPFEQYF.

In the case of this clone: Other DNA sequences in the same sample also yield this CDR3. V usage is TRBV27 and J usage is TRBJ2-3; 7 bases match TRBD2. The CDR3 is made up of 17 amino acids. The junction had 13 bases not matched to a gene; V was cut back by 1 base and J by 6 bases. Germline CDR1 is MNHEY and CDR2 is SMNVEV (reference sequence). CDR3 amino acids: CASSLWASGEKKDTQYF. In nucleotides, the CDR3 is TGTGCCAGCAGTTTATGGGCCAGCGGGGAAAAAAAGGATACGCAGTATTTT.

Written as DNA, the CDR3 is TGTGCCAGCAGCAGGGACAGCTACCAAGAGACCCAGTACTTC. Translating it yields CASSRDSYQETQYF. This chain joins TRBV7-9 and TRBJ2-5, with 7 bases lining up with TRBD1. CDR3 length equals 14 residues. The V segment lost 5 bases and the J segment 0 bases; nucleotides outside the gene matches: 3. The germline V gene has CDR1 SEHNR and CDR2 FQNEAQ (reference sequence).

The genes are TRBV7-2 and TRBJ1-3; D is unresolved. The ends were cut back, 4 bases at V and 0 bases at J, with 7 bases in the middle. The CDR3 length is 14 residues. The V gene's germline CDR1 is SGHTA and CDR2 FQGNSA. CDR3 sequence reads: CASSSLGSGNTIYF. DNA for the CDR3: TGTGCCAGCAGCTCTCTCGGCTCTGGAAACACCATATATTTT. Using reference TRBV7-2 and TRBJ1-3 for the parts outside the CDR3, the full variable domain is GAGVSQSPSNKVTEKGKDVELRCDPISGHTALYWYRQSLGQGLEFLIYFQGNSAPDKSGLPSDRFSAERTGGSVSTLTIQRTQQEDSAVYLCASSSLGSGNTIYFGEGSWLTVV.

V is TRBV7-8 and J is TRBJ2-5; 8 positions match TRBD1. Trimming removed 5 bases from V and 4 bases from J; junction bases left unmatched: 12. The length of the CDR3 is 16 residues. Germline values: CDR1 SGHVS, CDR2 FQNEAQ. CDR3 DNA sequence: TGTGCCAGCAGCCAGAATCTAGACAGGGGTGGAGAGACCCAGTACTTC. Protein: CASSQNLDRGGETQYF.

J is TRBJ1-2 and V is TRBV7-2; 7 bases line up with TRBD1. After removal of 5 bases from V and 3 bases from J, the junction contained 9 bases not matched to a gene. Germline CDR1 and CDR2: SGHTA and FQGNSA. There are 15 residues in the CDR3. The CDR3 here is CASSPDRTPYYGYTF. The CDR3 bases are TGTGCCAGCAGCCCGGACAGGACGCCGTACTATGGCTACACCTTC.

The V call is TRBV28, the J call TRBJ1-2; D is uncertain. The CDR3 consists of 11 residues. Trimming took 11 bases from V and 4 from J, leaving 11 bases between them. Germline loops: CDR1 MDHEN, CDR2 SYDVKM. In DNA, the CDR3 is TGTGCCGTCCGGGGTGGCTATGGCTACACCTTC. This sequence encodes CAVRGGYGYTF.